The TCR beta chain under discussion was sequenced for a study of T cell clonotyping in hematopoietic cell transplantation. The repertoire was sequenced with immunoSEQ multiplex PCR; TCRdb's copy has only in-frame clones and lacks some. The table has 35,000 to 50,000 clones, 85% seen once. The CDR3 length is 14 residues. Between the trimmed V and J ends, which lost 8 bases and 6 bases, there was a span of 17 bases. The germline V gene has CDR1 SNHLY and CDR2 FYNNEI. Noted time point: recipient sample about 28 days before transplant, after cytoreduction. This TCR was sampled from a man in his sixties with acute myeloid leukemia. Some clones in this sample may be carry-over from other donors' samples. The sample was peripheral blood mononuclear cells, taken before stem cell transplant. This chain links TRBV2 with TRBJ1-5; no clear D. CDR3 sequence (DNA): TGTGCCAGCCGGCGGGCACGGATCGGTCAGCCCCAGCATTTT. Amino acids: CASRRARIGQPQHF.